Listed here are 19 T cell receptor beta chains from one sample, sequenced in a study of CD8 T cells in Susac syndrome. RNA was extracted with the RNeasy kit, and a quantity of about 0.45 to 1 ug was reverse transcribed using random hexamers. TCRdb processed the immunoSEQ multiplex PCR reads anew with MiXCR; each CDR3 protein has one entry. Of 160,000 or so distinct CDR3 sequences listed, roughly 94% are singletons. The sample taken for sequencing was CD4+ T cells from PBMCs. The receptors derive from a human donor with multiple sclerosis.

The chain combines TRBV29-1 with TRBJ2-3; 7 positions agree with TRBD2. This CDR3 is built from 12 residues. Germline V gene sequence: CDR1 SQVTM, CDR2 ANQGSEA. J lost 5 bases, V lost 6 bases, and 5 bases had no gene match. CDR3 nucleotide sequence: TGCAGCGTGGCGGGAGAGGGAGATACGCAGTATTTT. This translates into CSVAGEGDTQYF.

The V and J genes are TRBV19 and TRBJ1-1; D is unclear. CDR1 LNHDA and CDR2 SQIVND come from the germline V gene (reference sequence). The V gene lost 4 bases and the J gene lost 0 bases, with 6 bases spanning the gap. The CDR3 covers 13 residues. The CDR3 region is CASSTSVNTEAFF. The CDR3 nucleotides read TGTGCCAGTAGTACGTCAGTGAACACTGAAGCTTTCTTT. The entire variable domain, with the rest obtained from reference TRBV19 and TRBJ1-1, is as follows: DGGITQSPKYLFRKEGQNVTLSCEQNLNHDAMYWYRQDPGQGLRLIYYSQIVNDFQKGDIAEGYSVSREKKESFPLTVTSAQKNPTAFYLCASSTSVNTEAFFGQGTRLTVV.

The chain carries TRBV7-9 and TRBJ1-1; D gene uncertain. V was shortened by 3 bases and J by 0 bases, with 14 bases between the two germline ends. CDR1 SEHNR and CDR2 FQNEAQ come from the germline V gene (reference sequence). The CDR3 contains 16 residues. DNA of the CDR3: TGTGCCAGCAGCTTCCCCCGGAGGGATTTGAACACTGAAGCTTTCTTT. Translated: CASSFPRRDLNTEAFF.

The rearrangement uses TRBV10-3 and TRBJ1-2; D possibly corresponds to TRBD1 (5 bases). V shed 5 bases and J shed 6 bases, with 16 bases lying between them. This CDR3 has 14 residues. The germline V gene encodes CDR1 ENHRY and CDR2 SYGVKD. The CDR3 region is CAISYRDDPDGYTF. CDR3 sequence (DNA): TGTGCCATCAGTTACCGGGACGACCCCGATGGCTACACCTTC.

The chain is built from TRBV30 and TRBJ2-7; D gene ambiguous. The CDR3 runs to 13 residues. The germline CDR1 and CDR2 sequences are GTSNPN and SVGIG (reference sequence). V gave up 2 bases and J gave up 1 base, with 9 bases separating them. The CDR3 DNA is TGTGCCTGGAGTCGGCAGGCTTCCTACGAGCAGTACTTC. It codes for CAWSRQASYEQYF.

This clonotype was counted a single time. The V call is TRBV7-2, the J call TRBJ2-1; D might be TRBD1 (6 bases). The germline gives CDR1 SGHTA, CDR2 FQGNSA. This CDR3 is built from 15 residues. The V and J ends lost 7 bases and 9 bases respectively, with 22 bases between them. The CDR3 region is CASTSSGHPLIEQFF. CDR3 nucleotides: TGTGCCAGCACCTCATCGGGACACCCCTTGATTGAGCAGTTCTTC.

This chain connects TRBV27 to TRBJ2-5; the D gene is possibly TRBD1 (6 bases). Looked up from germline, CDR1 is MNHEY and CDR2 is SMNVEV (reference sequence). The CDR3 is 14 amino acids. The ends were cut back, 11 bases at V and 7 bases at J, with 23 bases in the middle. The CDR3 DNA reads TGTGCCGCCCACCCCCCCAGGGGTAGGTGGACCCAGTACTTC. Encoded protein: CAAHPPRGRWTQYF.

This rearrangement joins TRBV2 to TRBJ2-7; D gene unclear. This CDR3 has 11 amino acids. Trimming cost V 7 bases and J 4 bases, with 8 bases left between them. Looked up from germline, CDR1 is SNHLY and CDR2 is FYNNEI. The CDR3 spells CASTGYYEQYF. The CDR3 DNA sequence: TGTGCCAGCACCGGATATTACGAGCAGTACTTC.

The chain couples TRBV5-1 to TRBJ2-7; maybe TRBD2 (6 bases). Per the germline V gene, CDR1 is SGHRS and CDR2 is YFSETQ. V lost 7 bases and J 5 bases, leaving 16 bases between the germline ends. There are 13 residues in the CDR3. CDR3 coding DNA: TGCGCCAGCGCGGGGCAGCTATCGGACGAGCAGTACTTC. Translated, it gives CASAGQLSDEQYF.

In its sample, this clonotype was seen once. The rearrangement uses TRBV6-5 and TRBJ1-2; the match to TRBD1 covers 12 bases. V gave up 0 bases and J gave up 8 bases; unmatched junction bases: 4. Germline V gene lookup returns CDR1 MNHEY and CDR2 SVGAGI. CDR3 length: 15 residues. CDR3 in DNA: TGTGCCAGCAGTTACTCGGGGACAGGGGGCCCAGGCTACACCTTC. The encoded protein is CASSYSGTGGPGYTF.

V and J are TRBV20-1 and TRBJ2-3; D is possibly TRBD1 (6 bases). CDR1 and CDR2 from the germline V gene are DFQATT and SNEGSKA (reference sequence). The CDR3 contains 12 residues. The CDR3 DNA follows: TGCGTATGCAGGGGTAGAGGGGATACGCAGTATTTT. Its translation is CVCRGRGDTQYF.

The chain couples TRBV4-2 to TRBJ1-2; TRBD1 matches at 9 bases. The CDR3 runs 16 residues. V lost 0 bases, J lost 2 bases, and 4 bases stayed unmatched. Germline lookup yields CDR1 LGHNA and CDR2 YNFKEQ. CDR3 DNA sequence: TGTGCCAGCAGCCAAGAAACAGGGGGCCACAACTATGGCTACACCTTC. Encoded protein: CASSQETGGHNYGYTF.

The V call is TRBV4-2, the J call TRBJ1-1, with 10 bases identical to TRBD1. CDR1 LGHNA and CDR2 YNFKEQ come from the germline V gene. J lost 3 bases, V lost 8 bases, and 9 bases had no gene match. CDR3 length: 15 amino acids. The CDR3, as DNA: TGTGCCAGCGGACAGGGGGACGGAGGGGACACTGAAGCTTTCTTT. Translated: CASGQGDGGDTEAFF.

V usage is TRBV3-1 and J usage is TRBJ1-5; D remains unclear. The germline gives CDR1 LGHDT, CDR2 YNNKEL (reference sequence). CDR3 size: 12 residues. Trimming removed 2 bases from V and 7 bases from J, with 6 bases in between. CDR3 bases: TGTGCCAGCAGCCAATATGACCAGCCCCAGCATTTT. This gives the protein CASSQYDQPQHF.

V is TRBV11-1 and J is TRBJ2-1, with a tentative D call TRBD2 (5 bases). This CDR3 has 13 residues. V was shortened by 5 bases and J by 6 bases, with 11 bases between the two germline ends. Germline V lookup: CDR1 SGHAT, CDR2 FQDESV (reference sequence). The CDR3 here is CASSVGLSNEQFF. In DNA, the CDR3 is TGTGCCAGCAGCGTTGGACTCTCCAATGAGCAGTTCTTC. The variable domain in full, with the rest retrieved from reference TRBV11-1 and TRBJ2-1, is EAEVAQSPRYKITEKSQAVAFWCDPISGHATLYWYRQILGQGPELLVQFQDESVVDDSQLPKDRFSAERLKGVDSTLKIQPAELGDSAMYLCASSVGLSNEQFFGPGTRLTVL.

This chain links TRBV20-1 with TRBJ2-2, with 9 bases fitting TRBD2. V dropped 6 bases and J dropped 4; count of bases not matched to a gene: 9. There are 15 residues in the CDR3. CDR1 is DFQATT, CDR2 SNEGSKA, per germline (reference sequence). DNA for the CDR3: TGCAGTGCAGGTCGAGCGGGAGGTCTCACCGGGGAGCTGTTTTTT. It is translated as CSAGRAGGLTGELFF.

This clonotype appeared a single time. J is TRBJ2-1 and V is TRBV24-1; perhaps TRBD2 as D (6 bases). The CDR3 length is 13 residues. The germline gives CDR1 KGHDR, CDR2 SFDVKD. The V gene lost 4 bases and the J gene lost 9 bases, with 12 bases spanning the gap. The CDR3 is CATSDPTRREQFF. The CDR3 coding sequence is TGTGCCACCAGTGACCCGACTAGACGTGAGCAGTTCTTC.

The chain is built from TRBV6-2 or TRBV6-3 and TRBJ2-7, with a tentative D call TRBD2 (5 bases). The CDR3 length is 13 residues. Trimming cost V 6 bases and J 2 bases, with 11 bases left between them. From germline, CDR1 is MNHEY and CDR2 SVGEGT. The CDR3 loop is CASSSLGAYEQYF. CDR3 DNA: TGTGCCAGCAGCTCTCTCGGGGCCTACGAGCAGTACTTC.

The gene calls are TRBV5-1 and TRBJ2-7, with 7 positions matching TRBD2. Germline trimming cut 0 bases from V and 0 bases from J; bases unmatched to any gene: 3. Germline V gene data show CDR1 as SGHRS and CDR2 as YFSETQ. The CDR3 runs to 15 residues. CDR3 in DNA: TGCGCCAGCAGCTTGGATCCTAGCGGCTCCTACGAGCAGTACTTC. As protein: CASSLDPSGSYEQYF.